The rows below give T cell receptor beta chains drawn from one sample of a study of early T cells in non-severe SARS-CoV-2 infection. TCRdb ran MiXCR on the 5' RACE reads and lists one entry per CDR3 protein. The sample contains roughly 86,000 distinct CDR3 sequences, 6% to 7% of which appear only once. Sequenced input: whole blood. These receptors all stem from an adult who was a healthcare worker with PCR-confirmed SARS-CoV-2 infection or an uninfected control (not recorded which). Each CDR3 is given with its conserved first and last residue. A D gene is named only where the DNA matches it firmly. Only part of the rows carry a size: once, few, many, or a class if the clone is expanded.

J: TRBJ1-6; V: TRBV20-1; size: .; D: .; CDR3: CSARPLTGFGLSRLHF; DNA: TGCAGTGCTAGGCCCCTCACAGGGTTCGGGCTGAGTCGGCTCCACTTT
J: TRBJ1-5; V: TRBV7-8; size: .; D: TRBD1; CDR3: CASSVQGAQPQHF; DNA: TGTGCCAGCAGCGTACAGGGGGCTCAGCCCCAGCATTTT
J: TRBJ1-2; V: TRBV6-5; size: .; D: .; CDR3: CASYPGAGPVYTF; DNA: TGTGCCAGCTACCCGGGGGCGGGGCCCGTATACACCTTC
J: TRBJ1-1; V: TRBV19; size: .; D: TRBD1; CDR3: CASSPGQGTAEAFF; DNA: TGTGCCAGTAGTCCGGGACAGGGGACCGCTGAAGCTTTCTTT
J: TRBJ1-4; V: TRBV20-1; size: few; D: .; CDR3: CSARDRIRDNEKLFF; DNA: TGCAGTGCTAGAGATCGAATCAGGGATAATGAAAAACTGTTTTTT
J: TRBJ1-1; V: TRBV29-1; size: many; D: .; CDR3: CSASRRQNTEAFF; DNA: TGCAGCGCCAGCCGGAGACAGAACACTGAAGCTTTCTTT
J: TRBJ2-3; V: TRBV6-4; size: few; D: .; CDR3: CASSAGGSDTQYF; DNA: TGTGCCAGCAGTGCGGGGGGCTCAGATACGCAGTATTTT
J: TRBJ2-1; V: TRBV7-9; size: many; D: TRBD2; CDR3: CASSMWTSGRGNEQFF; DNA: TGTGCCAGCAGCATGTGGACTAGCGGGAGAGGAAATGAGCAGTTCTTC
J: TRBJ2-7; V: TRBV11-2; size: .; D: .; CDR3: CASSLAGRAYEQYF; DNA: TGTGCCAGCAGCTTAGCGGGCCGAGCCTACGAGCAGTACTTC
J: TRBJ2-2; V: TRBV5-1; size: .; D: .; CDR3: CASRPLGTGELFF; DNA: TGCGCCAGCAGGCCCCTGGGCACCGGGGAGCTGTTTTTT
J: TRBJ1-4; V: TRBV20-1; size: .; D: .; CDR3: CSAGRGAGTNEKLFF; DNA: TGCAGTGCTGGCCGGGGGGCAGGAACTAATGAAAAACTGTTTTTT
J: TRBJ1-5; V: TRBV15; size: .; D: .; CDR3: CATSIGFGNQPQHF; DNA: TGTGCCACCAGCATAGGGTTTGGGAATCAGCCCCAGCATTTT
J: TRBJ2-3; V: TRBV4-3; size: many; D: .; CDR3: CASSQEAPWSGGTDTQYF; DNA: TGCGCCAGCAGCCAAGAAGCCCCGTGGTCAGGGGGCACAGATACGCAGTATTTT
J: TRBJ2-2; V: TRBV3-1; size: few; D: .; CDR3: CASKQKGVTGELFF; DNA: TGTGCCAGCAAACAGAAGGGAGTCACCGGGGAGCTGTTTTTT
J: TRBJ1-5; V: TRBV6-1; size: few; D: .; CDR3: CASNRENQPQHF; DNA: TGTGCCAGCAACCGGGAGAATCAGCCCCAGCATTTT
J: TRBJ2-7; V: TRBV7-8; size: .; D: .; CDR3: CASSLMGFRGRNYEQYF; DNA: TGTGCCAGCAGCTTAATGGGTTTCCGGGGTCGGAACTACGAGCAGTACTTC
J: TRBJ2-3; V: TRBV24-1; size: .; D: TRBD1; CDR3: CATSKATGGKGDTQYF; DNA: TGTGCCACCAGTAAAGCCACAGGGGGCAAGGGAGATACGCAGTATTTT
J: TRBJ2-2; V: TRBV5-1; size: .; D: .; CDR3: CASSLVTANTGELFF; DNA: TGCGCCAGCAGCTTGGTTACGGCGAACACCGGGGAGCTGTTTTTT
J: TRBJ1-4; V: TRBV7-8; size: few; D: TRBD1; CDR3: CASSAGGAGREKLFF; DNA: TGTGCCAGCAGCGCAGGGGGCGCCGGCCGTGAAAAACTGTTTTTT
J: TRBJ1-1; V: TRBV4-1; size: few; D: .; CDR3: CASRPILRKNTEAFF; DNA: TGCGCCAGCAGACCCATCCTGCGTAAGAACACTGAAGCTTTCTTT
J: TRBJ1-1; V: TRBV29-1; size: many; D: .; CDR3: CSVRPGTEAFF; DNA: TGCAGCGTTCGGCCGGGCACTGAAGCTTTCTTT
J: TRBJ2-7; V: TRBV29-1; size: few; D: TRBD2; CDR3: CSVEGTSGRGTYEQYF; DNA: TGCAGCGTTGAAGGAACTAGCGGGAGAGGGACCTACGAGCAGTACTTC
J: TRBJ1-1; V: TRBV29-1; size: .; D: TRBD1; CDR3: CSVEFLGQGVITEAFF; DNA: TGCAGCGTTGAATTTCTGGGACAGGGGGTTATAACTGAAGCTTTCTTT
J: TRBJ2-1; V: TRBV7-2; size: .; D: .; CDR3: CASSPQGGLTYEQFF; DNA: TGTGCCAGCAGCCCCCAAGGGGGACTTACCTATGAGCAGTTCTTC
J: TRBJ1-1; V: TRBV5-8; size: .; D: .; CDR3: CASSSSRGFAGTEAFF; DNA: TGTGCCAGCAGCTCCTCCAGGGGCTTCGCCGGCACTGAAGCTTTCTTT
J: TRBJ2-3; V: TRBV10-1; size: .; D: TRBD2; CDR3: CASSERTSRGGVVPDTQYF; DNA: TGCGCCAGCAGTGAGCGAACCTCCCGGGGGGGAGTAGTACCAGATACGCAGTATTTT
J: TRBJ2-1; V: TRBV7-2; size: many; D: TRBD1; CDR3: CASSRGQGNEQFF; DNA: TGTGCCAGCAGCAGGGGACAGGGCAATGAGCAGTTCTTC
J: TRBJ2-7; V: TRBV27; size: .; D: .; CDR3: CASTLGVSGEQYF; DNA: TGTGCCAGCACCTTAGGGGTGTCGGGCGAGCAGTACTTC
J: TRBJ2-7; V: TRBV7-8; size: few; D: .; CDR3: CASSRELGTGPYEQYF; DNA: TGTGCCAGCAGTAGGGAACTTGGAACAGGCCCCTACGAGCAGTACTTC
J: TRBJ2-7; V: TRBV12-3/TRBV12-4; size: once; D: .; CDR3: CASTTQHGYEQYF; DNA: TGTGCCAGCACCACGCAGCATGGATACGAGCAGTACTTC
J: TRBJ1-1; V: TRBV10-1; size: many; D: .; CDR3: CASSESKRGAFF; DNA: TGCGCCAGCAGTGAAAGTAAGAGAGGAGCTTTCTTT
J: TRBJ2-7; V: TRBV16; size: .; D: TRBD2; CDR3: CASSRSGGPVSYEQYF; DNA: TGTGCCAGCAGTCGTAGCGGGGGGCCGGTTTCCTACGAGCAGTACTTC
J: TRBJ2-2; V: TRBV13; size: many; D: .; CDR3: CASSPSWTGFGELFF; DNA: TGTGCCAGCAGCCCCTCATGGACGGGCTTCGGGGAGCTGTTTTTT
J: TRBJ1-4; V: TRBV20-1; size: .; D: .; CDR3: CSARDRHVNHEKLFF; DNA: TGCAGTGCTAGAGACAGACACGTTAACCATGAAAAACTGTTTTTT
J: TRBJ2-7; V: TRBV5-5; size: .; D: .; CDR3: CASSFGARPSYEQYF; DNA: TGTGCCAGCAGCTTTGGGGCAAGACCCTCCTACGAGCAGTACTTC
J: TRBJ1-1; V: TRBV5-5; size: many; D: .; CDR3: CASSLAPDSEAFF; DNA: TGTGCCAGCAGCTTGGCCCCTGATTCTGAAGCTTTCTTT
J: TRBJ1-5; V: TRBV21-1; size: few; D: .; CDR3: CASSMGMGPYNQPQHF; DNA: TGTGCCAGCAGCATGGGGATGGGCCCCTACAATCAGCCCCAGCATTTT
J: TRBJ1-5; V: TRBV18; size: many; D: .; CDR3: CASSPQADNQPQHF; DNA: TGTGCCAGCTCACCACAAGCAGACAATCAGCCCCAGCATTTT
J: TRBJ1-5; V: TRBV7-6; size: many; D: .; CDR3: CASSLVSGLNQPQHF; DNA: TGTGCCAGCAGCTTAGTGTCTGGTCTCAATCAGCCCCAGCATTTT
J: TRBJ2-2; V: TRBV19; size: .; D: TRBD1; CDR3: CASGPDRGYTGELFF; DNA: TGTGCCAGTGGACCAGACAGGGGGTACACCGGGGAGCTGTTTTTT
J: TRBJ2-3; V: TRBV7-2; size: few; D: .; CDR3: CASSLIAATTDTQYF; DNA: TGTGCCAGCAGCCTCATAGCGGCCACCACAGATACGCAGTATTTT
J: TRBJ2-7; V: TRBV5-4; size: many; D: .; CDR3: CASSPRGYEQYF; DNA: TGTGCCAGCAGTCCCAGGGGTTACGAGCAGTACTTC
J: TRBJ1-2; V: TRBV10-3; size: .; D: .; CDR3: CAISESSVDGYTF; DNA: TGTGCCATCAGTGAGTCATCGGTCGACGGCTACACCTTC
J: TRBJ1-1; V: TRBV20-1; size: few; D: TRBD1; CDR3: CSARDSGTGVSTEAFF; DNA: TGCAGTGCTAGAGATTCCGGGACAGGGGTATCCACTGAAGCTTTCTTT
J: TRBJ2-5; V: TRBV9; size: many; D: .; CDR3: CASSVGVAVETQYF; DNA: TGTGCCAGCAGCGTAGGTGTGGCGGTCGAGACCCAGTACTTC
J: TRBJ2-7; V: TRBV20-1; size: many; D: .; CDR3: CSARTGLSYEQYF; DNA: TGCAGTGCTAGGACAGGTCTCTCCTACGAGCAGTACTTC
J: TRBJ2-7; V: TRBV29-1; size: .; D: .; CDR3: CSVLVTYEQYF; DNA: TGCAGCGTCCTCGTAACCTACGAGCAGTACTTC
J: TRBJ2-7; V: TRBV28; size: many; D: .; CDR3: CASSLSLQAPYEQYF; DNA: TGTGCCAGCAGTTTATCCTTACAGGCCCCCTACGAGCAGTACTTC
J: TRBJ2-7; V: TRBV5-1; size: few; D: TRBD1; CDR3: CASSPRDRVYEQYF; DNA: TGCGCCAGCAGCCCGAGGGACAGGGTTTACGAGCAGTACTTC
J: TRBJ1-1; V: TRBV5-1; size: many; D: TRBD1; CDR3: CASSFQRDRVTEAFF; DNA: TGCGCCAGCAGCTTCCAGCGGGACAGGGTCACTGAAGCTTTCTTT
J: TRBJ2-1; V: TRBV20-1; size: many; D: TRBD2; CDR3: CSARDSASGASNEQFF; DNA: TGCAGTGCTAGAGATTCGGCTAGCGGGGCTTCTAATGAGCAGTTCTTC
J: TRBJ1-6; V: TRBV18; size: .; D: TRBD1; CDR3: CASSLDRGNSPLHF; DNA: TGTGCCAGCTCCTTGGACAGGGGTAATTCACCCCTCCACTTT
J: TRBJ2-6; V: TRBV30; size: few; D: .; CDR3: CAIDRASGANVLTF; DNA: TGTGCCATAGACAGAGCCTCTGGGGCCAACGTCCTGACTTTC
J: TRBJ2-4; V: TRBV11-2; size: many; D: TRBD2; CDR3: CASSPASGSSKNIQYF; DNA: TGTGCCAGCAGCCCCGCTAGCGGGAGTTCCAAAAACATTCAGTACTTC
J: TRBJ2-1; V: TRBV7-9; size: .; D: .; CDR3: CASSATGADNNKQFF; DNA: TGTGCCAGCAGCGCCACCGGGGCCGACAACAATAAGCAGTTCTTC